A single sample is the source of the 21 T cell receptor beta chains below, sequenced in a study of blood T cell repertoires in COVID-19. Assay used: immunoSEQ multiplex PCR; TCRdb lists only in-frame clones, some missing. In the table there are about 250,000 clones, 85% of which are singletons. The sample consisted of peripheral blood. The receptors here all came from a man aged 45 to 65 with COVID-19, enrolled during active disease.

The rearrangement uses TRBV19 and TRBJ1-5, with TRBD1 matching 11 bases. The CDR3 extends over 15 amino acids. Per the germline V gene, CDR1 is LNHDA and CDR2 is SQIVND (reference sequence). V gave up 6 bases and J gave up 3 bases; unmatched junction bases: 4. The CDR3 sequence: CASSRTGGYNQPQHF. CDR3 nucleotides: TGTGCCAGTAGCCGGACAGGGGGCTACAATCAGCCCCAGCATTTT.

The chain combines TRBV2 with TRBJ2-3; TRBD2 aligns across 7 bases. J gave up 3 bases and V 4 bases, and 7 bases lay outside the gene matches. Germline lookup yields CDR1 SNHLY and CDR2 FYNNEI. The CDR3 covers 15 residues. The CDR3 is CASSALAGETDTQYF. As DNA, the CDR3 is TGTGCCAGCAGTGCATTGGCGGGGGAGACAGATACGCAGTATTTT.

The chain couples TRBV29-1 to TRBJ2-6; TRBD1 agrees at 10 bases. CDR1 SQVTM and CDR2 ANQGSEA come from the germline V gene. V shed 7 bases and J 0 bases; nucleotides not matched to a gene: 6. CDR3 size: 16 residues. CDR3 bases: TGCAGCGCTAGGGACAGGGGAAACTCTGGGGCCAACGTCCTGACTTTC. Translating gives CSARDRGNSGANVLTF.

The chain joins TRBV29-1 to TRBJ2-7; a possible D gene is TRBD2 (6 bases). Germline CDR1 is SQVTM and CDR2 is ANQGSEA. V lost 5 bases to trimming and J lost 1 base, with 21 bases between them. The length of the CDR3 is 16 residues. This CDR3 is CSVFTRGLLKSYEQYF. Written as DNA, the CDR3 is TGCAGCGTTTTCACCCGGGGACTCCTAAAATCCTACGAGCAGTACTTC.

V gene TRBV5-4 combines with J gene TRBJ2-2, with D unresolved. Trimming stripped 0 bases from V and 0 bases from J, with 9 bases between. CDR1 is SGHNT, CDR2 YYREEE, per germline (reference sequence). The CDR3 consists of 16 residues. The CDR3 loop is CASSLGQFANTGELFF. CDR3 in DNA: TGTGCCAGCAGCTTGGGTCAGTTCGCGAACACCGGGGAGCTGTTTTTT.

The rearrangement uses TRBV5-1 and TRBJ1-4; D uncertain. CDR1 and CDR2 from the germline V gene are SGHRS and YFSETQ. Trimming stripped 6 bases from V and 4 bases from J, with 16 bases between. The CDR3 consists of 15 residues. CDR3 sequence: CASKTSSGSNEKLFF. The CDR3 DNA follows: TGCGCCAGCAAAACCTCGTCCGGGAGTAATGAAAAACTGTTTTTT.

This chain joins TRBV5-5 and TRBJ1-3; D remains ambiguous. CDR3 size: 15 residues. The V gene's germline CDR1 is SGHKS and CDR2 YYEKEE (reference sequence). Trimming shortened V by 1 base and J by 3 bases, and 11 bases separated the two germline ends. CDR3 sequence (DNA): TGTGCCAGCAGCTTGAGTCAACAGCTTGGAAACACCATATATTTT. It translates to CASSLSQQLGNTIYF.

This clone was seen more than once but under ten times. The CDR3 loop reads CASSPLGASTDTQYF. DNA of the CDR3: TGTGCCAGCAGCCCGCTCGGAGCTAGCACAGATACGCAGTATTTT. V gene TRBV6-5 combines with J gene TRBJ2-3; D gene uncertain. The CDR3 consists of 15 residues. The germline V gene encodes CDR1 MNHEY and CDR2 SVGAGI. V lost 6 bases and J 0 bases, leaving 13 bases between the germline ends.

The chain joins TRBV7-9 to TRBJ2-2; 8 nucleotides align to TRBD2. CDR3 length equals 16 residues. J lost 0 bases, V lost 5 bases, and 5 bases had no gene match. The germline V gene encodes CDR1 SEHNR and CDR2 FQNEAQ (reference sequence). The CDR3 here is CASSTSGPSNTGELFF. CDR3 sequence (DNA): TGTGCCAGCAGCACTAGCGGACCATCGAACACCGGGGAGCTGTTTTTT.

This clone showed up just once. The chain couples TRBV15 to TRBJ2-7, with D maybe TRBD2 (6 bases). The V end lost 3 bases, the J end lost 2 bases, and 11 bases lay between the germline ends. The CDR3 is 14 amino acids. Germline-derived CDR1 and CDR2 are LNHNV and YYDKDF (reference sequence). CDR3 coding DNA: TGTGCCACCAGCAGTTCGCGGGGCCCCTACGAGCAGTACTTC. Translating gives CATSSSRGPYEQYF.

CDR3 protein: CATGIGGGDTQYF. For the CDR3, the DNA is TGTGCCACCGGTATTGGCGGCGGGGATACGCAGTATTTT. V usage is TRBV12-3 or TRBV12-4 and J usage is TRBJ2-3; tentative D call: TRBD2 (5 bases). The CDR3 contains 13 residues. V dropped 10 bases and J dropped 6 bases, with 17 bases sitting between them.

This chain links TRBV27 with TRBJ1-2; D may be TRBD1 (5 bases). The CDR3 length is 13 residues. The germline V and J ends were trimmed by 10 bases and 5 bases, with 17 bases remaining between them. CDR1 and CDR2 from the germline V gene are MNHEY and SMNVEV (reference sequence). The CDR3 loop is CATAQDTRYGYTF. In DNA, the CDR3 is TGTGCCACGGCTCAGGACACGCGTTATGGCTACACCTTC.

This chain joins TRBV4-2 and TRBJ1-2, with 9 bases lining up with TRBD1. CDR1 is LGHNA, CDR2 YNFKEQ, per germline. The CDR3 spans 14 residues. J lost 2 bases, V lost 4 bases, and 2 bases had no gene match. CDR3 DNA: TGTGCCAGCAGCCGGGACAGGGAAAACTATGGCTACACCTTC. Residues: CASSRDRENYGYTF.

This clone has only one observation. Other DNA sequences from this sample encode an identical CDR3 as well. J is TRBJ2-5 and V is TRBV28; possible D gene TRBD1, 5 bases. V was clipped by 6 bases and J by 5 bases, with 7 bases between them. The CDR3 is 11 residues long. The germline CDR1 and CDR2 sequences are MDHEN and SYDVKM. DNA for the CDR3: TGTGCCAGCAGCAGGGTGGAGACCCAGTACTTC. Encoded protein: CASSRVETQYF.

The chain uses TRBV4-3 and TRBJ1-3; tentatively, D is TRBD1 (6 bases). The germline V and J ends were trimmed by 2 bases and 2 bases, with 13 bases remaining between them. This CDR3 is 16 amino acids long. Per germline, CDR1 LGHNA and CDR2 YSLEER. CDR3 DNA: TGCGCCAGCAGCCAACGGGGAGCAGGGGCTGGAAACACCATATATTTT. This translates into CASSQRGAGAGNTIYF.

The chain uses TRBV11-2 and TRBJ1-1; no firm D call. Germline CDR1 and CDR2: SGHAT and FQNNGV. V lost 0 bases, J lost 6 bases, and 5 bases lay in between. The CDR3 is 12 amino acids. The DNA of the CDR3 is TGTGCCAGCAGCTTAGATCGGGCTGAAGCTTTCTTT. Translated, it gives CASSLDRAEAFF. The whole variable domain, remainder taken from reference TRBV11-2 and TRBJ1-1, is EAGVAQSPRYKIIEKRQSVAFWCNPISGHATLYWYQQILGQGPKLLIQFQNNGVVDDSQLPKDRFSAERLKGVDSTLKIQPAKLEDSAVYLCASSLDRAEAFFGQGTRLTVV.

CDR3 bases: TGTGCTAGTGGTTTCGGGACAGGGGGATTCGCAGATACGCAGTATTTT. Translation gives CASGFGTGGFADTQYF. The J gene is TRBJ2-3, the V gene TRBV12-5, with 11 nucleotides matching TRBD1. The CDR3 contains 16 residues. The V gene end was trimmed by 3 bases and the J gene end by 4 bases; junction bases not matched to a gene: 6. Per germline, CDR1 LGHNT and CDR2 FRNRAP.

This clone was found a few times. This chain uses TRBV24-1 with TRBJ1-2, with D uncertain. Germline loops: CDR1 KGHDR, CDR2 SFDVKD. This CDR3 spans 13 amino acids. V gave up 4 bases and J gave up 4 bases, with 9 bases separating them. CDR3 region: CATSDEVSYGYTF. The CDR3 nucleotides read TGTGCCACCAGTGACGAGGTTTCCTATGGCTACACCTTC.

The genes are TRBV18 and TRBJ2-7, with 10 nucleotides matching TRBD2. Trimming at V came to 0 bases and at J to 2 bases, leaving 1 base not matched to a gene. CDR1 is KGHSH and CDR2 is LQKENI in the germline V gene. The CDR3 is 15 amino acids. The DNA of the CDR3 is TGTGCCAGCTCACCACCACTAGCGGGGACCTACGAGCAGTACTTC. Translated: CASSPPLAGTYEQYF.

In nucleotides, the CDR3 is TGTGCCAGCAGCCTATGGGCACAGGGGCTTAGCACAGATACGCAGTATTTT. The encoded protein is CASSLWAQGLSTDTQYF. V and J are TRBV7-8 and TRBJ2-3; 7 bases map to TRBD1. Germline-derived CDR1 and CDR2 are SGHVS and FQNEAQ. The CDR3 runs 17 residues. The ends lost 5 bases at V and 0 bases at J; junction bases unmatched: 11. The complete variable domain, with remaining parts taken from reference TRBV7-8 and TRBJ2-3, reads GAGVSQSPRYKVAKRGQDVALRCDPISGHVSLFWYQQALGQGPEFLTYFQNEAQLDKSGLPSDRFFAERPEGSVSTLKIQRTQQEDSAVYLCASSLWAQGLSTDTQYFGPGTRLTVL.

The rearrangement joins TRBV7-9 to TRBJ2-1, with a possible D match to TRBD1 (6 bases). The CDR3 covers 15 residues. Per germline, CDR1 SEHNR and CDR2 FQNEAQ (reference sequence). V was trimmed by 5 bases and J by 6 bases, leaving 17 bases between them. The CDR3 is CASSLRDTFANEQFF. As DNA, the CDR3 is TGTGCCAGCAGCCTAAGGGACACCTTCGCCAATGAGCAGTTCTTC. Full variable domain (outside the CDR3, taken from reference TRBV7-9 and TRBJ2-1): DTGVSQNPRHKITKRGQNVTFRCDPISEHNRLYWYRQTLGQGPEFLTYFQNEAQLEKSRLLSDRFSAERPKGSFSTLEIQRTEQGDSAMYLCASSLRDTFANEQFFGPGTRLTVL.